The 14 T cell receptor beta chains below were found in one sample sequenced in a study of blood T cell repertoires in COVID-19. Assay: immunoSEQ multiplex PCR; the TCRdb copy retains only in-frame clones and omits some. Of about 420,000 clones in the sample, around 90% are singletons; the top ten hold roughly 0.76%. Sequencing input: peripheral blood. All receptors come from a man younger than 35 with COVID-19, enrolled during active disease.

The rearrangement joins TRBV6-5 to TRBJ2-5; TRBD2 agrees at 8 bases. CDR1 and CDR2 from the germline V gene are MNHEY and SVGAGI. This CDR3 is built from 11 residues. V trimming: 11 bases; J trimming: 5 bases; junction bases outside the gene matches: 4. This chain's CDR3 is CACGRRETQYF. As DNA, the CDR3 is TGTGCCTGCGGGAGGCGTGAGACCCAGTACTTC.

CDR3 DNA: TGCAGCGTTGCGGGAGACCCAGAGACCCAGTACTTC. This translates into CSVAGDPETQYF. The chain links TRBV29-1 to TRBJ2-5; a weak D match, TRBD2 (6 bases). This CDR3 contains 12 residues. V shed 4 bases and J shed 4 bases, with 10 bases lying between them. Germline lookup yields CDR1 SQVTM and CDR2 ANQGSEA.

V usage is TRBV5-8 and J usage is TRBJ2-1; 7 bases line up with TRBD1. Germline V gives CDR1 SGHTS, CDR2 YDEGEE. The CDR3 sequence is 12 residues long. J was trimmed by 15 bases and V by 3 bases; bases with no gene match: 9. The CDR3, as DNA: TGTGCCAGCAGCTCCTCCGGGACAGAGGGGTTCTTC. Translation: CASSSSGTEGFF.

This chain connects TRBV3-1 (or the pseudogene TRBV3-2) to TRBJ1-4; a weak D match, TRBD1 (6 bases). CDR1 and CDR2 from the germline V gene are LGHDT and YNNKEL (reference sequence). Trimming removed 1 base from V and 8 bases from J, with 11 bases in between. This CDR3 comprises 14 residues. The CDR3 reads CASSQGRQAEKLFF. DNA of the CDR3: TGTGCCAGCAGCCAAGGTAGACAGGCGGAAAAACTGTTTTTT.

V and J are TRBV2 and TRBJ1-5; the D is unclear. V dropped 3 bases and J dropped 4 bases, with 7 bases sitting between them. The CDR3 has 13 residues. Germline V gene lookup returns CDR1 SNHLY and CDR2 FYNNEI. The CDR3 loop is CASSDEGNQPQHF. The CDR3 DNA reads as TGTGCCAGCAGTGATGAGGGAAATCAGCCCCAGCATTTT.

V and J are TRBV11-2 and TRBJ2-6; perhaps TRBD1 as D (6 bases). In germline, CDR1 is SGHAT, CDR2 FQNNGV. The CDR3 totals 15 residues. V was pared by 5 bases and J by 0 bases, with 8 bases between. CDR3 DNA: TGTGCCAGCAGCCGGGACATCTCTGGGGCCAACGTCCTGACTTTC. Translating gives CASSRDISGANVLTF.

This clone was seen a single time. The V and J genes are TRBV6-5 and TRBJ1-1; TRBD1 matches at 8 bases. Germline CDR1 and CDR2: MNHEY and SVGAGI. Trimming cost V 10 bases and J 11 bases; bases outside gene matches: 15. The CDR3 sequence is 13 residues long. DNA for the CDR3: TGTGCCATACAAGAGACAGGGGCCTGGGGGGCTTTCTTT. Protein: CAIQETGAWGAFF.

In nucleotides, the CDR3 is TGTGCCAGCAGCTTAGAGGGGTCTAGCACAGATACGCAGTATTTT. Its translation is CASSLEGSSTDTQYF. This rearrangement joins TRBV11-1 to TRBJ2-3, with D possibly being TRBD1 (5 bases). CDR1 and CDR2 (germline): SGHAT, FQDESV (reference sequence). With 1 base removed from V and 0 bases from J, the gap between germline ends came to 8 bases. The CDR3 contains 15 residues.

This clone is a singleton in its sample. V usage is TRBV5-4 and J usage is TRBJ2-2; TRBD2 agrees at 9 bases. Trimming removed 4 bases from V and 2 bases from J; junction bases left unmatched: 6. From germline, CDR1 is SGHNT and CDR2 YYREEE (reference sequence). This CDR3 spans 16 amino acids. CDR3 bases: TGTGCCAGCAGCCCAGGGACTAGCCGAAACACCGGGGAGCTGTTTTTT. Translation gives CASSPGTSRNTGELFF.

This chain links TRBV7-8 with TRBJ2-7, with D maybe TRBD2 (6 bases). The CDR3 extends over 15 amino acids. With 1 base removed from V and 0 bases from J, the gap between germline ends came to 10 bases. Germline values: CDR1 SGHVS, CDR2 FQNEAQ. CDR3 bases: TGTGCCAGCAGCTTAGTCGGGAGTGCCTCCTACGAGCAGTACTTC. The encoded protein is CASSLVGSASYEQYF.

The rearrangement joins TRBV24-1 to TRBJ2-1, with 11 bases aligning to TRBD2. CDR1 KGHDR and CDR2 SFDVKD come from the germline V gene. This CDR3 is 16 amino acids long. Trimming cost V 3 bases and J 6 bases; bases outside gene matches: 6. The DNA of the CDR3 is TGTGCCACCAGTGATGGGGCTAGCGGGAGGATCAATGAGCAGTTCTTC. Amino acids: CATSDGASGRINEQFF.

The chain links TRBV3-1 (or the pseudogene TRBV3-2) to TRBJ2-2, with 7 bases lining up with TRBD1. The CDR3 extends over 16 amino acids. CDR1 LGHDT and CDR2 YNNKEL come from the germline V gene (reference sequence). The trim removed 4 bases at V and 2 bases at J, leaving 7 bases unmatched. CDR3 nucleotide sequence: TGTGCCAGCAGCCGAATAAGGGGGCCAAACACCGGGGAGCTGTTTTTT. Its translation is CASSRIRGPNTGELFF.

The chain is built from TRBV5-5 and TRBJ1-5, with D perhaps matching TRBD1 (5 bases). Germline V gene lookup returns CDR1 SGHKS and CDR2 YYEKEE (reference sequence). The ends were cut back, 4 bases at V and 5 bases at J, with 10 bases in the middle. This CDR3 has 13 amino acids. The CDR3 sequence is CASSVDSHQPQHF. CDR3 nucleotides: TGTGCCAGCAGCGTTGACAGCCATCAGCCCCAGCATTTT.

Only one count was recorded for this clone. The chain employs TRBV15 and TRBJ1-5; D unresolved. The germline gives CDR1 LNHNV, CDR2 YYDKDF (reference sequence). CDR3 length: 13 residues. Deletions cut 6 bases from V and 2 bases from J, with 8 bases between. The CDR3 loop is CATRGVRNQPQHF. The CDR3, as DNA: TGTGCCACCAGGGGCGTACGCAATCAGCCCCAGCATTTT.